This T cell receptor (beta chain) is drawn from a study of OX40 agonist ivuxolimab in advanced cancers. In the study overall: Therapy given before enrollment (anti-PD-1, anti-PD-L1 or anti-CTLA-4) was allowed, and over 35% had some.

Note on this clone: Its antigen remains unknown.

Study outcomes and limitations: Both blood CD4+ and CD8+ T cells showed clonal growth by week 6 at 0.1 to 3.0 mg/kg. Still undetermined is the antigen specificity of the expanded peripheral T cells. Compared with CD4+, CD8+ T cells on average had more expanded clones.

Using immunoSEQ multiplex PCR, the repertoire was profiled, and TCRdb retains in-frame clones only, with some absent. The sample records 70,000 or so clones, around nine tenths being singletons. The receptor was isolated from an adult with an advanced solid tumor such as melanoma, head and neck, liver or kidney cancer. Source: CD4+ or CD8+ T cells sorted from blood, taken in a trial of the OX40 agonist ivuxolimab.

The CDR3 nucleotides read TGCGCCAGCAAGGTGTGGGGGACAGGGGGCTCTGGGGCCAACGTCCTGACTTTC. It translates to CASKVWGTGGSGANVLTF. V usage is TRBV5-1 and J usage is TRBJ2-6, with TRBD1 identical over 11 bases. V was clipped by 6 bases and J by 0 bases; unmatched bases: 8. Germline CDR1 reads SGHRS; CDR2 reads YFSETQ. The CDR3 extends over 18 amino acids.